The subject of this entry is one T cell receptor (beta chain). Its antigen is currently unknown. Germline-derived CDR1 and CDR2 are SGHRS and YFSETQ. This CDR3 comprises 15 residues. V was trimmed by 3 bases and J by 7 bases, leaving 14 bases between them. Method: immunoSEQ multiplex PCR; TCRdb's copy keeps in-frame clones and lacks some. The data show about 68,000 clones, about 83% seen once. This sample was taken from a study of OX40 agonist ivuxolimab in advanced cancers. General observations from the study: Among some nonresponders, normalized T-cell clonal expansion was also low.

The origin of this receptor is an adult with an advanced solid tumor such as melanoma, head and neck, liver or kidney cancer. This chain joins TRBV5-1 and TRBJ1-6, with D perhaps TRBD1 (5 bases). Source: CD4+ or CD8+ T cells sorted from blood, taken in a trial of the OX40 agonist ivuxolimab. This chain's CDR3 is CASSSIGGGNSPLHF. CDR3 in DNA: TGCGCCAGCAGCTCCATCGGGGGGGGGAATTCACCCCTCCACTTT. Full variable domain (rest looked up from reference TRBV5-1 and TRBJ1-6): KAGVTQTPRYLIKTRGQQVTLSCSPISGHRSVSWYQQTPGQGLQFLFEYFSETQRNKGNFPGRFSGRQFSNSRSEMNVSTLELGDSALYLCASSSIGGGNSPLHFGNGTRLTVT.